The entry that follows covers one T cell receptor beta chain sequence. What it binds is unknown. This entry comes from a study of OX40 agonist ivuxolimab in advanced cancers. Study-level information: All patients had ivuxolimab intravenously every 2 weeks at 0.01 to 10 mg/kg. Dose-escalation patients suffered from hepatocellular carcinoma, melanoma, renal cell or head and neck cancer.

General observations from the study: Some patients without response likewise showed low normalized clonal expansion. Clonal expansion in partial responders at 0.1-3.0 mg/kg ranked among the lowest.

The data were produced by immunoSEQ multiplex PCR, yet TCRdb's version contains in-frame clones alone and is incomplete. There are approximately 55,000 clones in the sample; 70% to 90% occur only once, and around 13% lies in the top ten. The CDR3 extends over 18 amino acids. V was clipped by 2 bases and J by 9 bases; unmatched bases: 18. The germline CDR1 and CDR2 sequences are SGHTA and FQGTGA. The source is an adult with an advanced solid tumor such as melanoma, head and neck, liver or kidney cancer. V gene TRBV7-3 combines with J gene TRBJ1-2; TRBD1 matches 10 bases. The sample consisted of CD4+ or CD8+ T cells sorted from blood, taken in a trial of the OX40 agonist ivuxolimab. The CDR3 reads CASSLVVGIGTGDLRYTF. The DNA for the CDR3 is TGTGCCAGCAGCTTAGTAGTAGGGATTGGGACAGGGGACCTCCGCTACACCTTC.